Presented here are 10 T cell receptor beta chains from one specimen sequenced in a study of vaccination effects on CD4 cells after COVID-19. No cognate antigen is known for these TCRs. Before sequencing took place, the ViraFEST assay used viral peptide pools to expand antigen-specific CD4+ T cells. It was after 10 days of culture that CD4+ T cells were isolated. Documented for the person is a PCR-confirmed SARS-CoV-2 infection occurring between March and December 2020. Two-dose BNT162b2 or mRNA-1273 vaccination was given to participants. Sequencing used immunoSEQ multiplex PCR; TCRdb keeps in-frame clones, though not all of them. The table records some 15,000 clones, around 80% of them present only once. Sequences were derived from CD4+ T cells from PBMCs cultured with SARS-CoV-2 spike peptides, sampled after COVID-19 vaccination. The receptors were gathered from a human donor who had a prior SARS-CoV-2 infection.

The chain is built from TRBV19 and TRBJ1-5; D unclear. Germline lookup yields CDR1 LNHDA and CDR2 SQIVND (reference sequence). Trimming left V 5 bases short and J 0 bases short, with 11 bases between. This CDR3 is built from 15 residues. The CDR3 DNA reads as TGTGCCAGTAGTTATACCCATCATAGCAATCAGCCCCAGCATTTT. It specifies CASSYTHHSNQPQHF.

For the CDR3, the DNA is TGTGCCAGCAGCCGAGGACAGGAGAGCTCCTACGAGCAGTACTTC. Encoded protein: CASSRGQESSYEQYF. The J gene is TRBJ2-7, the V gene TRBV3-1 (or the pseudogene TRBV3-2), with TRBD1 identical over 7 bases. The CDR3 runs 15 residues. V was clipped by 4 bases and J by 0 bases; unmatched bases: 6. From germline, CDR1 is LGHDT and CDR2 YNNKEL (reference sequence).

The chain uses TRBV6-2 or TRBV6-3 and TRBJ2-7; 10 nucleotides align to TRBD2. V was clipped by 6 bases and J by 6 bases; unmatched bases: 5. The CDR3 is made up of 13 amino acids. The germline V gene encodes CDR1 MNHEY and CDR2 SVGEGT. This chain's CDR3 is CASSTIAGGEQYF. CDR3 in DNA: TGTGCCAGCAGCACGATAGCGGGAGGCGAGCAGTACTTC.

The CDR3 is CASIPQGNGELFF. CDR3 DNA sequence: TGTGCCAGCATCCCCCAGGGTAACGGGGAGCTGTTTTTT. The rearrangement links TRBV2 to TRBJ2-2; a weak D match, TRBD1 (5 bases). The CDR3 length is 13 residues. V lost 7 bases and J lost 7, with 13 bases in between. Germline V CDR1 and CDR2: SNHLY, FYNNEI. The whole variable domain, filled in from reference TRBV2 and TRBJ2-2, reads EPEVTQTPSHQVTQMGQEVILRCVPISNHLYFYWYRQILGQKVEFLVSFYNNEISEKSEIFDDQFSVERPDGSNFTLKIRSTKLEDSAMYFCASIPQGNGELFFGEGSRLTVL.

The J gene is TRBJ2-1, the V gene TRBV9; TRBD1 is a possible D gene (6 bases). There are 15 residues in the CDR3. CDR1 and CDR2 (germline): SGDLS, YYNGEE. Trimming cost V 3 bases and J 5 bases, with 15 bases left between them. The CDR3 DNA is TGTGCCAGCAGCGCAGCCGGGACACCCAACAATGAGCAGTTCTTC. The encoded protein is CASSAAGTPNNEQFF.

DNA for the CDR3: TGCAGCGTTGAAGATTTAATCGATGGCTACACCTTC. It codes for CSVEDLIDGYTF. The chain links TRBV29-1 to TRBJ1-2; D is unresolved. There are 12 residues in the CDR3. In germline, CDR1 is SQVTM, CDR2 ANQGSEA. Trimming took off 0 bases at V and 6 bases at J, with 8 bases between the two ends. Variable domain in full (rest from reference TRBV29-1 and TRBJ1-2): SAVISQKPSRDICQRGTSLTIQCQVDSQVTMMFWYRQQPGQSLTLIATANQGSEATYESGFVIDKFPISRPNLTFSTLTVSNMSPEDSSIYLCSVEDLIDGYTFGSGTRLTVV.

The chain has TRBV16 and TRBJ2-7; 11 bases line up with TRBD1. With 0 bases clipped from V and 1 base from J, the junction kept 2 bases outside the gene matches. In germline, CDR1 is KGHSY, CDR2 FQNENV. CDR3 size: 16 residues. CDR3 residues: CASSQSRDRGSYEQYF. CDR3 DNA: TGTGCCAGCAGCCAATCGAGGGACAGGGGGTCCTACGAGCAGTACTTC.

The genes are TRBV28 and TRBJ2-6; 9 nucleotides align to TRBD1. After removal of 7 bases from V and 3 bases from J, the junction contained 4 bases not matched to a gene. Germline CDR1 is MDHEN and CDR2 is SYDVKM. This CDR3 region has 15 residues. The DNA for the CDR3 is TGTGCCAGCAAAACAGGGGGCAATGGGGCCAACGTCCTGACTTTC. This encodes CASKTGGNGANVLTF. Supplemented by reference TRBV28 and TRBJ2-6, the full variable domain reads DVKVTQSSRYLVKRTGEKVFLECVQDMDHENMFWYRQDPGLGLRLIYFSYDVKMKEKGDIPEGYSVSREKKERFSLILESASTNQTSMYLCASKTGGNGANVLTFGAGSRLTVL.

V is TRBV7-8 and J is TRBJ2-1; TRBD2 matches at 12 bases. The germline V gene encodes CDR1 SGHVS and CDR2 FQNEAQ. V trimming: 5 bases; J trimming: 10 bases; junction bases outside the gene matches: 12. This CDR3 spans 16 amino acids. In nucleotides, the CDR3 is TGTGCCAGCAGCCGACTAGCGGGGGCTACTCAGACCGAGCAGTTCTTC. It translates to CASSRLAGATQTEQFF.

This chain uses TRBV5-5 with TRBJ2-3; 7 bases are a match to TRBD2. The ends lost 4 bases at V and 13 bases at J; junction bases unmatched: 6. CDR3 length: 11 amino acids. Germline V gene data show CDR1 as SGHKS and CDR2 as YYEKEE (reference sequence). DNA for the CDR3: TGTGCCAGCAGCGCCCGGGACTATGAGTATTTT. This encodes CASSARDYEYF.